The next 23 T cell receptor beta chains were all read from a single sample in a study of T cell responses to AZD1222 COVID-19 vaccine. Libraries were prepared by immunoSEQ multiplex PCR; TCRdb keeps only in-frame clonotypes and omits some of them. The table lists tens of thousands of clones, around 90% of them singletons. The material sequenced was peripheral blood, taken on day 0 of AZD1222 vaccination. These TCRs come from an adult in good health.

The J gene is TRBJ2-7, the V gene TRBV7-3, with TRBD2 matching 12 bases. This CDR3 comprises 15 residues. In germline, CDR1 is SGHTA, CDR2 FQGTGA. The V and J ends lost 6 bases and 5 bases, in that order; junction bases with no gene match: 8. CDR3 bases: TGTGCCAGCAGTCCTAGCGGGAGGGCCAGCGACGAGCAGTACTTC. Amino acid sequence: CASSPSGRASDEQYF. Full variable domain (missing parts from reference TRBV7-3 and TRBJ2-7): GAGVSQTPSNKVTEKGKYVELRCDPISGHTALYWYRQSLGQGPEFLIYFQGTGAADDSGLPNDRFFAVRPEGSVSTLKIQRTERGDSAVYLCASSPSGRASDEQYFGPGTRLTVT.

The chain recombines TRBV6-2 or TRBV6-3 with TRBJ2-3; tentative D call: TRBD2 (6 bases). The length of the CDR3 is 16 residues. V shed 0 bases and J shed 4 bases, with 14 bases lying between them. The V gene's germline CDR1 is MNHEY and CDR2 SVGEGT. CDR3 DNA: TGTGCCAGCAGTTACTCTCTGGGCAGGAGGGCAGATACGCAGTATTTT. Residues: CASSYSLGRRADTQYF.

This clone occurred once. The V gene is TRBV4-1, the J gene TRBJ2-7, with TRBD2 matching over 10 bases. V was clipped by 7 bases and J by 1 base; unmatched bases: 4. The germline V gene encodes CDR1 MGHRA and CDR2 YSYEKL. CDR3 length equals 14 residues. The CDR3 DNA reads TGCGCCAGCAAAGAGCGGGAGGGTTCCTACGAGCAGTACTTC. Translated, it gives CASKEREGSYEQYF.

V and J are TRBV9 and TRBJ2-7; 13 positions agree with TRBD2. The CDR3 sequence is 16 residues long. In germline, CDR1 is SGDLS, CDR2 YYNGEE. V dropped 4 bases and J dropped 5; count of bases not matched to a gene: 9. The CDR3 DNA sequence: TGTGCCAGCAGCTCCCCTCGAGGACTAGCGGGAGACGAGCAGTACTTC. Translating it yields CASSSPRGLAGDEQYF.

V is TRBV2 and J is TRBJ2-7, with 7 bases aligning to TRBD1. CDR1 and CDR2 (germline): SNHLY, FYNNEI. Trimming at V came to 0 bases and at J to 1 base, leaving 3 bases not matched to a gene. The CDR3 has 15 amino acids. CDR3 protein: CASSEAGQASYEQYF. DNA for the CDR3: TGTGCCAGCAGTGAAGCCGGACAGGCGTCCTACGAGCAGTACTTC.

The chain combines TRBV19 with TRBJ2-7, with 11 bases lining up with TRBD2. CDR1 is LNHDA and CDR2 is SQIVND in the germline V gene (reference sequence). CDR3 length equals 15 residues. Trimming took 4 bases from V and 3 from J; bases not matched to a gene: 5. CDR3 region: CASSTIAGGIYEQYF. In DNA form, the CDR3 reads TGTGCCAGTAGTACCATAGCGGGAGGGATCTACGAGCAGTACTTC.

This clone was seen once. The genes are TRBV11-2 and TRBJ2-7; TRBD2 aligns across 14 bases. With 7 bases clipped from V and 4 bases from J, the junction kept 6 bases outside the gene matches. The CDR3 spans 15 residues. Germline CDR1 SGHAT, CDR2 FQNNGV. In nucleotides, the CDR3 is TGTGCCAGCACCCTCGGGACTAGCGGGAGTTACGAGCAGTACTTC. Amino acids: CASTLGTSGSYEQYF.

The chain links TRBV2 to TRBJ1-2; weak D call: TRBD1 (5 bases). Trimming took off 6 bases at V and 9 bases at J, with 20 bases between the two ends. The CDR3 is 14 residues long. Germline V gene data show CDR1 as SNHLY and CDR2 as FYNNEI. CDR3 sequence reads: CASSTAGRGDSYTF. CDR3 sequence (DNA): TGTGCCAGCAGCACAGCGGGGCGGGGGGATAGCTACACCTTC.

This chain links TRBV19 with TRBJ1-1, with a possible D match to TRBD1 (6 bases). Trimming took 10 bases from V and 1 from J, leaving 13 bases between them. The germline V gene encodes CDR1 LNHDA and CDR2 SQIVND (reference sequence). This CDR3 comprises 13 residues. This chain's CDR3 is CATSIQGNTEAFF. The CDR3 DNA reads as TGTGCCACGTCGATACAGGGGAACACTGAAGCTTTCTTT.

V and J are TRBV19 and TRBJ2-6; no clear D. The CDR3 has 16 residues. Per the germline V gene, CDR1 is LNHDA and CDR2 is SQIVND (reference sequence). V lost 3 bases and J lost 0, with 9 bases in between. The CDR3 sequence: CASSIYGGSGANVLTF. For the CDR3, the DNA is TGTGCCAGTAGTATTTACGGCGGCTCTGGGGCCAACGTCCTGACTTTC.

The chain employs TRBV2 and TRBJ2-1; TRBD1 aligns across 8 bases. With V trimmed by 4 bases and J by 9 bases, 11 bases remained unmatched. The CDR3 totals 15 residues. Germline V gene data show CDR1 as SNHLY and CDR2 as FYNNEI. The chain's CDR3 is CASSVRQGARGEQFF. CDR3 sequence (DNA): TGTGCCAGCAGTGTCCGGCAGGGGGCGCGGGGTGAGCAGTTCTTC.

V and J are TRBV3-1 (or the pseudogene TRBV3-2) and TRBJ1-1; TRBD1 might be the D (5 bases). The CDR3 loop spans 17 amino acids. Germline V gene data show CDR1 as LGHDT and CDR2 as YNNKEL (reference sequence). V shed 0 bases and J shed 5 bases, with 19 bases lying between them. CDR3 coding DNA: TGTGCCAGCAGCCAAGACCCCCGGGACTCCGGAGGAACTGAAGCTTTCTTT. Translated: CASSQDPRDSGGTEAFF.

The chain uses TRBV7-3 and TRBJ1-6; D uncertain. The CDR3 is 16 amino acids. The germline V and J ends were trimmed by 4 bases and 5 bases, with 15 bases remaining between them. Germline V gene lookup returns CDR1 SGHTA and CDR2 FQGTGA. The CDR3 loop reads CASSSDGPQNNSPLHF. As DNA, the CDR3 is TGTGCCAGCAGCTCTGACGGTCCACAGAATAATTCACCCCTCCACTTT.

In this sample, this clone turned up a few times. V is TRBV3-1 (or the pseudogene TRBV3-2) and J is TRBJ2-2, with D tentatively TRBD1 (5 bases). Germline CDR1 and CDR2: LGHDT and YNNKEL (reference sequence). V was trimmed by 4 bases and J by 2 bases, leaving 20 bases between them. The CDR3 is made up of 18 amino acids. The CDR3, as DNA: TGTGCCAGCAGCCCCATAAATGGGTGGCAGGGAAACACCGGGGAGCTGTTTTTT. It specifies CASSPINGWQGNTGELFF.

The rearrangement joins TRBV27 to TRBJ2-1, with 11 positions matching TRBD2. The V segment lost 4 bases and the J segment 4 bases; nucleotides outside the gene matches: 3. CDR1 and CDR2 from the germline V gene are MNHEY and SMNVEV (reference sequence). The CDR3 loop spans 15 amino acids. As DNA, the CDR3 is TGTGCCAGCAGTTACGGGACTAGCGGATACAATGAGCAGTTCTTC. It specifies CASSYGTSGYNEQFF.

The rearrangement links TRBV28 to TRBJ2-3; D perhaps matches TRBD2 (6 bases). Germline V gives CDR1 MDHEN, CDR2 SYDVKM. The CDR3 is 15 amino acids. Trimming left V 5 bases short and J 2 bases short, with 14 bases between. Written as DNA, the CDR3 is TGTGCCAGCAGTCGCACTAGCCGACTCACAGATACGCAGTATTTT. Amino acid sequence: CASSRTSRLTDTQYF.

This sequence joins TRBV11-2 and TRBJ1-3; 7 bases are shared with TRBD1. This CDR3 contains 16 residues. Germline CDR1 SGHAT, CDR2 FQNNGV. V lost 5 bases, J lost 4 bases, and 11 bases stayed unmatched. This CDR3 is CASSRGARGSGNTIYF. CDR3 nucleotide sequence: TGTGCCAGCAGCCGCGGGGCCAGGGGGTCGGGAAACACCATATATTTT. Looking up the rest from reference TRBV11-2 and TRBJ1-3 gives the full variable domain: EAGVAQSPRYKIIEKRQSVAFWCNPISGHATLYWYQQILGQGPKLLIQFQNNGVVDDSQLPKDRFSAERLKGVDSTLKIQPAKLEDSAVYLCASSRGARGSGNTIYFGEGSWLTVV.

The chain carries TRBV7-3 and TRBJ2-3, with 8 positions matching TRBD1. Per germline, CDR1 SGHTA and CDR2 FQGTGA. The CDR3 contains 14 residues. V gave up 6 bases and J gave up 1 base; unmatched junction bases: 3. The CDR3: CASSQDRGTDTQYF. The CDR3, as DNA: TGTGCCAGCAGTCAGGACAGGGGCACAGATACGCAGTATTTT.

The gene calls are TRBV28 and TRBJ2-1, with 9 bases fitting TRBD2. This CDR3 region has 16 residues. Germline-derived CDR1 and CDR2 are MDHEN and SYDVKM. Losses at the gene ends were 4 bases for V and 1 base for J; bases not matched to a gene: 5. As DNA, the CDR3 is TGTGCCAGCAGTTCCATAGCGGGAGTATCCTACAATGAGCAGTTCTTC. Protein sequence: CASSSIAGVSYNEQFF. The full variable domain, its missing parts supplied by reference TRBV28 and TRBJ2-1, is DVKVTQSSRYLVKRTGEKVFLECVQDMDHENMFWYRQDPGLGLRLIYFSYDVKMKEKGDIPEGYSVSREKKERFSLILESASTNQTSMYLCASSSIAGVSYNEQFFGPGTRLTVL.

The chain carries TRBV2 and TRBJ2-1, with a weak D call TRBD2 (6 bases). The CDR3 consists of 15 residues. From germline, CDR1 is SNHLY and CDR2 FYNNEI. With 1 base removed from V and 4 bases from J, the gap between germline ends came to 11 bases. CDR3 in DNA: TGTGCCAGCAGTGAAGACTCCAGCGGGTACAATGAGCAGTTCTTC. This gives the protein CASSEDSSGYNEQFF.

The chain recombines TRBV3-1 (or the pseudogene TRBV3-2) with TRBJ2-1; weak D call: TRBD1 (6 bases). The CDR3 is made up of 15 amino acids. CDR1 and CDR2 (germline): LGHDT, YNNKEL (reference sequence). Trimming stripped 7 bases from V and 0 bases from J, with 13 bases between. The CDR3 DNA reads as TGTGCCAGCACCCGGACAGTTAGCTCCTACAATGAGCAGTTCTTC. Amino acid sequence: CASTRTVSSYNEQFF.

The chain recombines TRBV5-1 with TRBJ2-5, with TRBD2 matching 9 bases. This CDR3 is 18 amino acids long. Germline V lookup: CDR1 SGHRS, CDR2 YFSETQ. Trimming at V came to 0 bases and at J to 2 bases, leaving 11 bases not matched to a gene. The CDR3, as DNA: TGCGCCAGCAGCTTGGGAATAGCTGGCGGGAGGGCTCAAGAGACCCAGTACTTC. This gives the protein CASSLGIAGGRAQETQYF.

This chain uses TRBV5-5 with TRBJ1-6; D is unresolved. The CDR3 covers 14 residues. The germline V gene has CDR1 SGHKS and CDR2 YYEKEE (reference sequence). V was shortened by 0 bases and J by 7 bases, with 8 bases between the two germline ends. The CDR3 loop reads CASSLVTWNSPLHF. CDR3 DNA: TGTGCCAGCAGCTTGGTTACCTGGAATTCACCCCTCCACTTT.